This entry concerns a single T cell receptor (beta chain). Germline loops: CDR1 GTSNPN, CDR2 SVGIG (reference sequence). Trimming left V 4 bases short and J 11 bases short, with 12 bases between. The CDR3 sequence is 11 residues long. As handled by the study authors: Nucleated cell counts were estimated from reference gene primer amplification. Measured with immunoSEQ multiplex PCR; TCRdb has only the in-frame clones, and not every one. Clonal size and the V and J genes are those of that table, whereas D and trimming came from the DNA. The sample has about 190,000 clones; less than 90% are singletons. The sample originates from a study of blood T cell repertoires in COVID-19. Study context: Sites in the United States, Italy and Spain provided acute and convalescent COVID-19 samples. Nucleic acid was either cDNA or gDNA, and it came from T cells, B-cell-depleted T cells, or PBMCs.

This chain connects TRBV30 to TRBJ2-1; D unresolved. The TCR originated in a man aged 70 or older with active or convalescent COVID-19. Input material: peripheral blood. The CDR3 nucleotides read TGTGCCTGGACCAACGCTAAGAAGCAGTTCTTC. Amino acid sequence: CAWTNAKKQFF. Variable domain in full (rest from reference TRBV30 and TRBJ2-1): SQTIHQWPATLVQPVGSPLSLECTVEGTSNPNLYWYRQAAGRGLQLLFYSVGIGQISSEVPQNLSASRPQDRQFILSSKKLLLSDSGFYLCAWTNAKKQFFGPGTRLTVL.